Detailed here is one T cell receptor (beta chain). There is no known antigen for this receptor. No base-level quality is on record; no much larger clone is a single base apart. The source of the sample is a study of memory CD4+ T cells and cytomegalovirus serostatus (dated by TCRdb to the late 2010s). Background for the entire study: A total of about 35 healthy Belgian adults, of whom 9 were CMV seropositive and 24 were CMV seronegative, were included in the cohort. CD4+ memory TCRbeta repertoires of a Belgian cohort with known cytomegalovirus serostatus were sequenced in order to replicate a published TCR-based CMV serostatus classifier. Results the study describes overall, beyond this receptor: For predicting CMV serostatus, the median bootstrapped AUC was about 0.95 using the original framework and 0.91 using a US-trained random forest. Of roughly 170 previously reported CMV-associated TCRbeta sequences, some 73 appeared in the CD4+ memory repertoires, each in one to five individuals. The results were interpreted as suggesting that the CMV-associated TCR signature is mostly present in the CD4+ memory repertoire. Unlike the original study, which covered naive and memory CD4+ and CD8+ populations, the Belgian study sequenced only CD4+CD45RO+ memory cells. On the Belgian cohort, the classifier based on the original framework reached a median bootstrapped AUC of roughly 0.94, with a 95% CI of 0.76-1.00.

Single viable CD3+CD4+CD8-CD45RO+ cells were sorted as memory CD4+ T cells on a FACSAria II. To determine CMV serostatus, a Roche Elecsys assay was used that detects serum IgG against CMV pp150, pp28, p38 and p52. After thawing, total CD4+ T cells were enriched by positive selection with CD4 magnetic microbeads. The samples came from a different study that was designed specifically to examine the CD4+ T cell memory repertoire. Peripheral blood mononuclear cells were isolated and cryopreserved according to standard operating procedures, and serum was stored at -80 degrees C. The staining relied on CD3-PerCP (BW264/56), CD4-APC (RPA-T4), CD45RO-PE (UCHT1) and CD8-Pacific Orange (3B5) antibodies, and Sytox blue was used to exclude non-viable cells. The Quick-DNA Microprep Kit was used to extract genomic DNA from the sorted cells. TCRbeta DNA was amplified with the immunoSEQ hsTCRbeta kit following the manufacturer's protocol. An Illumina MiSeq instrument was used to sequence the TCRbeta libraries. The original pipeline was this. Once out-of-frame sequences had been removed, millions of distinct TCRbeta sequences were left, which works out to an average of roughly 72,000 per individual. Each individual was scored according to the count of 150 to 200 previously reported CMV-associated TCRbeta sequences and the total productive distinct TCRbeta count. A beta-binomial model was reimplemented in Python, and scikit-learn random forests with default parameters were trained on US cohort data. Classifier performance on the Belgian cohort was summarized as median AUC with percentile confidence intervals calculated over 10,000 bootstrap iterations. TCRdb re-hosts the immuneACCESS table, in-frame sequences only. Its copies lack some clones; in the studies checked, an unresolved V gene accounts for under half of them, and the cause for the rest is not known. V and J calls and clone size are given by that table; D and trimming were obtained from the DNA. This sample is represented by tens of thousands of clones; around 79% of them were singletons. The biggest ten clones account for around 0.77% of the sample.

From its cysteine to its phenylalanine, the CDR3 spans 15 amino acids. The entry retains the CDR3 DNA only, 45 bases that are in frame from base 1. V gives up 3 bases and J gives up 1 base, and the segment between their germline ends measures 11 bases. The germline V gene gives CDR1 as SGHRS and CDR2 as YFSETQ. This chain joins TRBV5-1 to TRBJ1-5; the D gene is possibly TRBD1, with 6 bases matching. The sequence derives from an adult in good health and CMV-seronegative. Source material: memory CD4+ T cells from blood. CDR3 loop: CASSWGDRSNQPQHF. The nucleotides are TGCGCCAGCAGCTGGGGCGACAGGAGCAATCAGCCCCAGCATTTT.